This T cell receptor (beta chain) emerged from a study of T cells after yellow fever vaccination. Regarding the study as a whole: Memory subsets that were sorted on day 0 lacked detectable signal for almost all vaccine-responding clonotypes. Researchers cautioned that FACS-sorted repertoires could harbor abundant clonotypes contaminating from the bulk population. Secondary responses were weaker yet peaked faster, day 5 versus 15.

This clonotype was found many times. Template switching by 5'RACE produced TCR cDNA, adding a universal primer site and UMIs. MiXCR, run by TCRdb on the 5' RACE reads, gives a single entry per CDR3 protein. The sample contains about 53,000 distinct CDR3 sequences, around 6.2% of which appear only once. The material sequenced was PBMCs, either bulk or a sorted T-cell subset (CD4+, CD8+, memory, or dextramer-sorted; not recorded which), taken on the day of the yellow fever booster vaccination. This receptor was obtained from a man younger than 35 who received the YFV17D yellow fever vaccine.

CDR3 coding DNA: TGTGCCAGCAGTTACGGGACAGGAGAAAAACTGTTTTTT. Its translation is CASSYGTGEKLFF. J is TRBJ1-4 and V is TRBV27; 8 bases agree with TRBD1. The CDR3 extends over 13 amino acids. CDR1 is MNHEY, CDR2 SMNVEV, per germline (reference sequence). The junction had 3 bases not matched to a gene; V was cut back by 4 bases and J by 8 bases.